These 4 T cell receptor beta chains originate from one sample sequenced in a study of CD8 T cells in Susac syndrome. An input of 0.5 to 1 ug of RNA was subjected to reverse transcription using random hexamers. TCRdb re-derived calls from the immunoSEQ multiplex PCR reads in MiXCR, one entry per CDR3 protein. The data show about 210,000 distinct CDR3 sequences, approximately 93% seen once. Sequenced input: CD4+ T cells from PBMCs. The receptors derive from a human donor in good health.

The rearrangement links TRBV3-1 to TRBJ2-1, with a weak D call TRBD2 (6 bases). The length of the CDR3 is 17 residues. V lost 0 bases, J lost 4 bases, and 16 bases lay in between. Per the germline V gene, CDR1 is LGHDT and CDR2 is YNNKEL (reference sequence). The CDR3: CASSQDMAGGVYNEQFF. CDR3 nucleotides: TGTGCCAGCAGCCAAGATATGGCTGGCGGGGTATACAATGAGCAGTTCTTC.

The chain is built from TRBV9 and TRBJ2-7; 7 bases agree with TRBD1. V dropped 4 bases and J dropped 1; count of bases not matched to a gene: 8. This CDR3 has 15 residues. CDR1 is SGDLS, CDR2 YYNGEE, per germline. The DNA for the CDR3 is TGTGCCAGCAGCCCTCGACAGGGTTCATCCTACGAGCAGTACTTC. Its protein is CASSPRQGSSYEQYF.

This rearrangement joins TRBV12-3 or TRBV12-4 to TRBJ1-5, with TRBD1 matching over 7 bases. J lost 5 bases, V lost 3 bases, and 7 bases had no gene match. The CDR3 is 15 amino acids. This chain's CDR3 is CASSFWAGGDQPQHF. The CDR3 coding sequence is TGTGCCAGCAGTTTCTGGGCAGGGGGTGATCAGCCCCAGCATTTT.

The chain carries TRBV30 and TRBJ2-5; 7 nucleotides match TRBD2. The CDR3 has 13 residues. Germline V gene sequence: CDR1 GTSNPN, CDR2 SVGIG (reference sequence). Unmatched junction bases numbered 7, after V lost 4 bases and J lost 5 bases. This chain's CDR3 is CAWNAAGVETQYF. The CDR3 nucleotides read TGTGCCTGGAATGCGGCGGGGGTTGAGACCCAGTACTTC.